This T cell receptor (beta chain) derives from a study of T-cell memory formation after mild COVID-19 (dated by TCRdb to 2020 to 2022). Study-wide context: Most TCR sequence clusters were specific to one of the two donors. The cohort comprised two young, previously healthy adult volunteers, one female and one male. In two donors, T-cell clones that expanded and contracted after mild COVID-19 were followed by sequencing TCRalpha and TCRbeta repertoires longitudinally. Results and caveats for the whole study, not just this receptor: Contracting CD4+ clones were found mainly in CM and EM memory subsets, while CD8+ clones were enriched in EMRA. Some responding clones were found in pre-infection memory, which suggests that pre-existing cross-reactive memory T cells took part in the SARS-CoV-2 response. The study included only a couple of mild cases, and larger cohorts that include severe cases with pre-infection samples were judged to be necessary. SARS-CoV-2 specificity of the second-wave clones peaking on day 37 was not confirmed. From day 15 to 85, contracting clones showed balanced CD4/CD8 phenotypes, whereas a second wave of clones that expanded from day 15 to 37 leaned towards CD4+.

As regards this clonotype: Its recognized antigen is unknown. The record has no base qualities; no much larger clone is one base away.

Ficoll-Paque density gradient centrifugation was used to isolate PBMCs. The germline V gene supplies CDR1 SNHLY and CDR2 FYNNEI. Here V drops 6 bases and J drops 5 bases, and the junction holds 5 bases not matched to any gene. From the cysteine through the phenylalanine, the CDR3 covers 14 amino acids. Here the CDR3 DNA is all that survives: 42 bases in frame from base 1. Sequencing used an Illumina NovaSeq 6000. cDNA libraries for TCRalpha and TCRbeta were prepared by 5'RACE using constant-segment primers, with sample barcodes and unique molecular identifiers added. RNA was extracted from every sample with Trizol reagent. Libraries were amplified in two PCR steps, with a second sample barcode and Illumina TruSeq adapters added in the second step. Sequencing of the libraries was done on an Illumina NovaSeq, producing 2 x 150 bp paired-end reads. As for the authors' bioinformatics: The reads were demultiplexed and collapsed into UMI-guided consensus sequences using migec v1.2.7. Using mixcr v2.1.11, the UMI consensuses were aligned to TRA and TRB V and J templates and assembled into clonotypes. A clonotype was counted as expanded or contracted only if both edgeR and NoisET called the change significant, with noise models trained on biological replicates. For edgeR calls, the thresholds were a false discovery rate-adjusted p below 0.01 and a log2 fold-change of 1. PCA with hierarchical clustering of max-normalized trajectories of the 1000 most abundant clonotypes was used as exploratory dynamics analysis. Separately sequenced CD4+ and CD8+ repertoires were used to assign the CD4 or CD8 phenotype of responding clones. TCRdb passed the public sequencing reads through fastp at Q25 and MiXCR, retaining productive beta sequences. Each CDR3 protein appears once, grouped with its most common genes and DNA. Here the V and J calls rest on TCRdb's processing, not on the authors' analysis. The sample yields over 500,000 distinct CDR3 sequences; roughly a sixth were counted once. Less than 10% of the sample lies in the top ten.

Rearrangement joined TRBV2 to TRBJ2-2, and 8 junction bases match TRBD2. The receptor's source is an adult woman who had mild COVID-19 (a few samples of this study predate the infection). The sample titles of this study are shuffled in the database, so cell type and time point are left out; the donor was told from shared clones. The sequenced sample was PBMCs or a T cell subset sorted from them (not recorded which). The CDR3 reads CASRREATTGELFF. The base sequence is TGTGCCAGCAGGCGGGAGGCTACGACCGGGGAGCTGTTTTTT.